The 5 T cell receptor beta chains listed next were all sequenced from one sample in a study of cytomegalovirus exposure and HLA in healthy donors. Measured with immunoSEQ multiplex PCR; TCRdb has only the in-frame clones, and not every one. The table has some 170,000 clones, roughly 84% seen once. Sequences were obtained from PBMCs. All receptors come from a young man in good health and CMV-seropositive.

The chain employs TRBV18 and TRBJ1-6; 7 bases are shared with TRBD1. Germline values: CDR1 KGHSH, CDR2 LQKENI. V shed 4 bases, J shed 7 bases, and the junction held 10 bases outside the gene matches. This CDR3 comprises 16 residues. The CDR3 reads CASSLLQGPGNSPLHF. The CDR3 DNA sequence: TGTGCCAGCTCACTTCTACAGGGGCCGGGGAATTCACCCCTCCACTTT. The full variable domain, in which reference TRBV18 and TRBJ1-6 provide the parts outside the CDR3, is NAGVMQNPRHLVRRRGQEARLRCSPMKGHSHVYWYRQLPEEGLKFMVYLQKENIIDESGMPKERFSAEFPKEGPSILRIQQVVRGDSAAYFCASSLLQGPGNSPLHFGNGTRLTVT.

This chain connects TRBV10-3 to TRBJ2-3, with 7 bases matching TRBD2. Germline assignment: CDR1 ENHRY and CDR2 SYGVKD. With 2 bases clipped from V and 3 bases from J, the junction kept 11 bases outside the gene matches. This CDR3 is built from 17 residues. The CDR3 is CAISEPLTSEKTDTQYF. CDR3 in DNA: TGTGCCATCAGTGAGCCGCTTACTAGCGAAAAGACAGATACGCAGTATTTT.

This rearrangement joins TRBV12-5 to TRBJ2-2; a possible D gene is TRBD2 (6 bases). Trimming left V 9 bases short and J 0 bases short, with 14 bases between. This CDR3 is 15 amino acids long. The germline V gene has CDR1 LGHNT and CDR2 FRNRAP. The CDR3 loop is CASSTGTSNTGELFF. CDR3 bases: TGTGCTAGCTCAACCGGGACTTCGAACACCGGGGAGCTGTTTTTT.

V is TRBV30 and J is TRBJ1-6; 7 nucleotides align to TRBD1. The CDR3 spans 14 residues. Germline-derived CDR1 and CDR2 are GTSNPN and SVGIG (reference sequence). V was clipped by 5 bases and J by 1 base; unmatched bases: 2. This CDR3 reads CAWGTVSYNSPLHF. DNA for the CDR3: TGTGCCTGGGGGACAGTTTCCTATAATTCACCCCTCCACTTT.

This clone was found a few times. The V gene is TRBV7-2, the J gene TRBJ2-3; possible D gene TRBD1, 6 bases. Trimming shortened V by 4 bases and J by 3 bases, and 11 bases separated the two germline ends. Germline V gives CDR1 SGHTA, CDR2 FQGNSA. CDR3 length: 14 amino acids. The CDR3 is CASSSVRGTDTQYF. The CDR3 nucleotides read TGTGCCAGCAGCTCCGTCAGGGGAACAGATACGCAGTATTTT. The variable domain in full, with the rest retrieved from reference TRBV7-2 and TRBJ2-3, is GAGVSQSPSNKVTEKGKDVELRCDPISGHTALYWYRQSLGQGLEFLIYFQGNSAPDKSGLPSDRFSAERTGGSVSTLTIQRTQQEDSAVYLCASSSVRGTDTQYFGPGTRLTVL.